This TCR beta chain came from a study of cytomegalovirus exposure and HLA in healthy donors. Study-wide background: The roughly 110 validation repertoires were reported in a later analysis to have been generated on the same platform as the roughly 720 first-cohort repertoires.

In this sample, this clone turned up once. Its antigen is still unknown. Study outcomes and limitations: Specificity for CMV antigens was confirmed in vitro for three of the CMV-associated chains. According to a subsequent analysis, TCR clusters identified in the first cohort showed a tendency to co-occur across the approximately 120 validation repertoires. The study put under 200 TCR beta chains on its list as cytomegalovirus-associated.

Clones were sequenced by immunoSEQ multiplex PCR, and TCRdb holds only the in-frame ones, with some missing. Of over 200,000 clones detected, 90% appear once; the ten largest clones hold around 0.34%. The sample taken for sequencing was PBMCs. This receptor was taken from a woman aged 18-35 years in good health and CMV-seronegative.

In nucleotides, the CDR3 is TGTGCCAGCAGGACCGCTAGCAGTCATTCCCCAGATACGCAGTATTTT. It codes for CASRTASSHSPDTQYF. The rearrangement uses TRBV2 and TRBJ2-3, with D tentatively TRBD2 (5 bases). Trimming took 6 bases from V and 4 from J, leaving 20 bases between them. Germline V gives CDR1 SNHLY, CDR2 FYNNEI. The CDR3 is made up of 16 amino acids.